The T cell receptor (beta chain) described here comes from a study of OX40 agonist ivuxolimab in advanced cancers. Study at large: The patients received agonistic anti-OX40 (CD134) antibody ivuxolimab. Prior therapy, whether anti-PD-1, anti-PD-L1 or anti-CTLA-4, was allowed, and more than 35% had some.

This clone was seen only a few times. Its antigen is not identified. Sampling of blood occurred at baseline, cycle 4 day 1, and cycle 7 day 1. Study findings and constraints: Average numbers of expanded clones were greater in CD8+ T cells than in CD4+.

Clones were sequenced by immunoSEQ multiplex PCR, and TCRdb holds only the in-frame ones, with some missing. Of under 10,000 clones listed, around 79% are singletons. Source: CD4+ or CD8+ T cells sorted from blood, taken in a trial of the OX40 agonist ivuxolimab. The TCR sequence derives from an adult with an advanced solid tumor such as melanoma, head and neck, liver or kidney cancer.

CDR3 protein: CASSFMGLAGVDEQYF. The CDR3 bases are TGTGCCAGCAGCTTCATGGGACTAGCGGGAGTTGACGAGCAGTACTTC. The chain couples TRBV11-2 to TRBJ2-7; 14 bases match TRBD2. Looked up from germline, CDR1 is SGHAT and CDR2 is FQNNGV. Trimming at V came to 3 bases and at J to 5 bases, leaving 6 bases not matched to a gene. The CDR3 has 16 amino acids.